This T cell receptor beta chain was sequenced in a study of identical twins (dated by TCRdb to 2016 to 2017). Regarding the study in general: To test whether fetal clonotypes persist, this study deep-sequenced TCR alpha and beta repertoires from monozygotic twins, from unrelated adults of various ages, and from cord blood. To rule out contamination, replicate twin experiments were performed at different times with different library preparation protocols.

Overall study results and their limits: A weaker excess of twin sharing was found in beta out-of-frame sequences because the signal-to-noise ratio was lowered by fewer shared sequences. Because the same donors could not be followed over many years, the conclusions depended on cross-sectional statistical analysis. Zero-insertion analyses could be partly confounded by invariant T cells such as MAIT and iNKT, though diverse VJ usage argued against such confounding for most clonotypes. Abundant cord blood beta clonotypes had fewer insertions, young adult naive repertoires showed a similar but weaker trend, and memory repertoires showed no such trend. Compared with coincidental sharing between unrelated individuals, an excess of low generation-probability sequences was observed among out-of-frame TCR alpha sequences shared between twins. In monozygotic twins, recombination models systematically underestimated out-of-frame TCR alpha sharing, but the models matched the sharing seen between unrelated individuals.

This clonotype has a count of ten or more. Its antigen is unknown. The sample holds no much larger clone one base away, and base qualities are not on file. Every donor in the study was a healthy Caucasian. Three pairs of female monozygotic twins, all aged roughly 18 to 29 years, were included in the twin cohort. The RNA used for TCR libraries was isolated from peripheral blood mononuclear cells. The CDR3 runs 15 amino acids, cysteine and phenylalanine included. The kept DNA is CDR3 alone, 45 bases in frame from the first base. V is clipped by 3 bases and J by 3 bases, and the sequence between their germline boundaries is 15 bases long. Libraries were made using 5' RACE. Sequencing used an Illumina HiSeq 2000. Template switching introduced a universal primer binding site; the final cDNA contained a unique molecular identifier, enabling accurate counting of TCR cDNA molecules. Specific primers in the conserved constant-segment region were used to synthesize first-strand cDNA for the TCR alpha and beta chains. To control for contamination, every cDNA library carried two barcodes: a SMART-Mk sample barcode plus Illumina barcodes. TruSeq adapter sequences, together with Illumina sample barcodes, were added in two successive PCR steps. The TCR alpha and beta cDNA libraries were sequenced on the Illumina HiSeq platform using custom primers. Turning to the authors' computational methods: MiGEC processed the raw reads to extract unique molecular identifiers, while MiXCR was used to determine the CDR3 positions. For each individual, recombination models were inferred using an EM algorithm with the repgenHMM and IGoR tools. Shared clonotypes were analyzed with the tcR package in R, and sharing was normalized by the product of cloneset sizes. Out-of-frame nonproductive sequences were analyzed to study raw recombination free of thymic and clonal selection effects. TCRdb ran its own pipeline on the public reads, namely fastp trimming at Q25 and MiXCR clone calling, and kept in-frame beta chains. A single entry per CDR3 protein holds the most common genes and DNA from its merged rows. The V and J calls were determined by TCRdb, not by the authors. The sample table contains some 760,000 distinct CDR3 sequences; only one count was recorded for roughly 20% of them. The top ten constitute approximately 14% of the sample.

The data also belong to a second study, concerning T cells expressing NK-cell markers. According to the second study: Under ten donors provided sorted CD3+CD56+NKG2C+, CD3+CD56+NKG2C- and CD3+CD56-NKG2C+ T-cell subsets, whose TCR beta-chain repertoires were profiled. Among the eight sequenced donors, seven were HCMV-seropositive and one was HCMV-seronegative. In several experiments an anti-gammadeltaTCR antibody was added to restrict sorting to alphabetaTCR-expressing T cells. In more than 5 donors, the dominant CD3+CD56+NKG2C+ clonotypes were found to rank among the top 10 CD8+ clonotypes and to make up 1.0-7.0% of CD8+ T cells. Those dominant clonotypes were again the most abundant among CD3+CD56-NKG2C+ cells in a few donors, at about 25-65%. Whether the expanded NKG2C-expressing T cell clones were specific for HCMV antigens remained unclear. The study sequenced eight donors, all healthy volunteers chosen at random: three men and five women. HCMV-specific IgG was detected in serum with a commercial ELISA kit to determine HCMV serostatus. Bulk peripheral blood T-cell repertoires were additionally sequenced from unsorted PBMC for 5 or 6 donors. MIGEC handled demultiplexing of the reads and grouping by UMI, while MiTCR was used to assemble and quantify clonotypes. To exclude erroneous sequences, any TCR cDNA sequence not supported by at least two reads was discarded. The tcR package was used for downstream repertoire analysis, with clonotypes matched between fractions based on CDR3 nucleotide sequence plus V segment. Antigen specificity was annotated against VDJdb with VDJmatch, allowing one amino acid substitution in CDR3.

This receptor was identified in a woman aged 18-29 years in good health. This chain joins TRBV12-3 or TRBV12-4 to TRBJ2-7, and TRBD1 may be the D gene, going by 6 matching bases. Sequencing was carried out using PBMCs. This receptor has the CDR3 CASSLGERGSYEQYF. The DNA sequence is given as TGTGCCAGCAGTTTGGGTGAGAGGGGGAGCTACGAGCAGTACTTC.